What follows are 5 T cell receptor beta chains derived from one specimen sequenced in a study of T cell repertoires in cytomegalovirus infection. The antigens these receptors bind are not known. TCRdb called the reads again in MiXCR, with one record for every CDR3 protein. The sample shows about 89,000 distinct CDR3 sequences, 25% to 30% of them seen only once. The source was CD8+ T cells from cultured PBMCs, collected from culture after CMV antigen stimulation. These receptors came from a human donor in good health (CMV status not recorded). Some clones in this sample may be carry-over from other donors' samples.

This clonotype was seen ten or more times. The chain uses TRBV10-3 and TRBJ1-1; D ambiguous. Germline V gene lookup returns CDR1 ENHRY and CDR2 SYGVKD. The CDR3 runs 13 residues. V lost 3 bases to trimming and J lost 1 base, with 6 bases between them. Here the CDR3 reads CAISDSQNTEAFF. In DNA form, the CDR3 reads TGTGCCATCAGTGATAGCCAGAACACTGAAGCTTTCTTT.

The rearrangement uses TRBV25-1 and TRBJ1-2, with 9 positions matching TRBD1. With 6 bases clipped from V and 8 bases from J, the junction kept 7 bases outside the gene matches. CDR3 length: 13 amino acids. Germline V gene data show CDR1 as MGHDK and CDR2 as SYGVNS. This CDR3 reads CASRNRDRDGYTF. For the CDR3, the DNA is TGTGCCAGCAGAAACCGGGACAGGGACGGCTACACCTTC.

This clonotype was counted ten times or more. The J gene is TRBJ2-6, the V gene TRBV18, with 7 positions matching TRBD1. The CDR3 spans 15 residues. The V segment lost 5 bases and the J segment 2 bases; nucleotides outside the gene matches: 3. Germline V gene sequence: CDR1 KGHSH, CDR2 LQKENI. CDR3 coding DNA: TGTGCCAGCTCAGTCAGGGGGACTGGGGCCAACGTCCTGACTTTC. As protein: CASSVRGTGANVLTF.

Here the CDR3 DNA reads TGTGCCAGTAGTACCAACAAGGGCAATGAGCAGTTCTTC. Its protein is CASSTNKGNEQFF. The chain carries TRBV19 and TRBJ2-1; D is undetermined. The CDR3 consists of 13 residues. Germline CDR1 is LNHDA and CDR2 is SQIVND (reference sequence). Deletions cut 4 bases from V and 6 bases from J, with 10 bases between.

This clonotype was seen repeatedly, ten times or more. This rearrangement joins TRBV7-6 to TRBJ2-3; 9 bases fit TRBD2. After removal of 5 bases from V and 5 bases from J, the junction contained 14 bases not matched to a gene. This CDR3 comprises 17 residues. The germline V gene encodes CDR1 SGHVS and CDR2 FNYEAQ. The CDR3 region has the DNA TGTGCCAGCAGCGGTTCGTGGGCTAGCGGGGAGCTAGATACGCAGTATTTT. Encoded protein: CASSGSWASGELDTQYF.